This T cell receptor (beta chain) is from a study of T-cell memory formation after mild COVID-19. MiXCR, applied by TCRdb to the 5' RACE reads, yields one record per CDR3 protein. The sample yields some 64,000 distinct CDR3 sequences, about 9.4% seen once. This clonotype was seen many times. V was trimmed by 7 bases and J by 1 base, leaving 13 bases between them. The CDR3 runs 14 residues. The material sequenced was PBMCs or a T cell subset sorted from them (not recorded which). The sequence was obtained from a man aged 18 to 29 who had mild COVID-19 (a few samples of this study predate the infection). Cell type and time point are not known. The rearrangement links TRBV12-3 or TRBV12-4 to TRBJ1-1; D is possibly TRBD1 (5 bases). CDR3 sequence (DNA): TGTGCCAGCACCCCAGGGCACGGGAACACTGAAGCTTTCTTT. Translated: CASTPGHGNTEAFF.